This entry features one T cell receptor (beta chain) sequence. This record comes from a study of T cell responses to AZD1222 COVID-19 vaccine. Data came from immunoSEQ multiplex PCR; TCRdb stores just in-frame clones and leaves some out. The sample lists 100,000 to 150,000 clones, 70% to 90% occurring once. Trimming took off 8 bases at V and 5 bases at J, with 15 bases between the two ends. This CDR3 is 13 amino acids long. In germline, CDR1 is MNHEY, CDR2 SVGAGI. The chain is built from TRBV6-5 and TRBJ2-5, with a possible D match to TRBD2 (5 bases). The TCR comes from an adult in good health. Sequenced material: peripheral blood, taken on day 0 of AZD1222 vaccination. The CDR3 region is CASAYRPGETQYF. The CDR3 nucleotides read TGTGCCAGCGCCTATCGGCCGGGGGAGACCCAGTACTTC.